Listed below are T cell receptor beta chains from one sample, sequenced in a study of cytomegalovirus exposure and HLA in healthy donors. Method: immunoSEQ multiplex PCR; TCRdb's copy keeps in-frame clones and lacks some. The sample has approximately 110,000 clones, around two thirds seen once. The sequenced material came from PBMCs. These receptors were taken from a man aged 30 to 39 in good health and CMV-seropositive. Both conserved end residues are part of each CDR3. D genes are given only for firm matches. For some rows the clone size is stated as once, few or many, or as a class when expanded; others skip it.

TRBV4-1	.	.	TRBJ1-5	CASSQNRDLSNQPQHF	TGCGCCAGCAGCCAGAACAGGGACCTTAGCAATCAGCCCCAGCATTTT
TRBV4-1	.	TRBD2	TRBJ2-1	CASSLGASGGSYNEQFF	TGCGCCAGCAGCCTCGGGGCTAGCGGGGGCTCCTACAATGAGCAGTTCTTC
TRBV7-6	.	.	TRBJ2-7	CASSSTLGEQYF	TGTGCCAGCAGCTCAACCCTCGGCGAGCAGTACTTC
TRBV6-8	.	TRBD1	TRBJ2-5	CATNRGIQYF	TGTGCCACCAACAGGGGGATCCAGTACTTC
TRBV5-4	.	TRBD1	TRBJ2-1	CASSSTGADEQFF	TGTGCCAGCAGCTCGACAGGGGCCGATGAGCAGTTCTTC
TRBV19	.	.	TRBJ2-3	CASSRGDTDTQYF	TGTGCCAGTAGCAGGGGTGACACAGATACGCAGTATTTT
TRBV7-2	few	.	TRBJ1-2	CASSSSAGPYGYTF	TGTGCCAGCAGCTCGTCAGCAGGGCCCTATGGCTACACCTTC
TRBV7-2	.	TRBD1	TRBJ2-7	CASSLRTGETYEQYF	TGTGCCAGCAGCTTGCGGACAGGGGAGACCTACGAGCAGTACTTC
TRBV29-1	.	.	TRBJ1-1	CSAGQTEAFF	TGCAGCGCTGGACAGACTGAAGCTTTCTTT
TRBV2	.	TRBD1	TRBJ1-2	CASVQSWTGAPDGYTF	TGTGCCAGCGTGCAATCTTGGACAGGGGCTCCGGATGGCTACACCTTC
TRBV6-1	.	TRBD2	TRBJ2-7	CASSPWGGYEQYF	TGTGCCAGCAGCCCGTGGGGGGGCTACGAGCAGTACTTC
TRBV15	.	TRBD1	TRBJ2-5	CATSDLDRAQETQYF	TGTGCCACCAGCGACTTAGACAGGGCCCAAGAGACCCAGTACTTC
TRBV19	.	TRBD1	TRBJ2-1	CASSRLGTGYNEQFF	TGTGCCAGTAGCCGGCTCGGGACAGGGTACAATGAGCAGTTCTTC
TRBV21-1	.	.	TRBJ2-3	CASSRTSGSTDTQYF	TGTGCCAGCAGCCGGACTAGCGGCAGCACAGATACGCAGTATTTT
TRBV29-1	.	.	TRBJ1-1	CSAKDSTEAFF	TGCAGCGCTAAGGACAGCACTGAAGCTTTCTTT
TRBV2	.	.	TRBJ2-3	CASSASGAGDTQYF	TGTGCCAGCAGTGCCTCAGGGGCAGGAGATACGCAGTATTTT
TRBV7-8	once	.	TRBJ1-6	CASSYRRANNSPLHF	TGTGCCAGCAGCTACCGGCGGGCGAATAATTCACCCCTCCACTTT
TRBV25-1	few	TRBD1	TRBJ1-1	CASSITGTGNTEAFF	TGTGCCAGCAGTATAACCGGGACAGGGAACACTGAAGCTTTCTTT
TRBV4-1	.	TRBD2	TRBJ2-7	CASSESPLGGGKYEQYF	TGCGCCAGCAGCGAAAGTCCCTTGGGCGGGGGGAAGTACGAGCAGTACTTC
TRBV10-2	.	.	TRBJ1-2	CASSESDRTHVGYTF	TGCGCCAGCAGTGAGTCCGACAGGACGCACGTTGGCTACACCTTC
TRBV4-1	.	TRBD1	TRBJ2-5	CASSREDRGQETQYF	TGCGCCAGCAGCCGAGAGGACAGGGGGCAGGAGACCCAGTACTTC
TRBV10-3	.	TRBD1	TRBJ1-1	CAISEGGADTEAFF	TGTGCCATCAGTGAAGGGGGCGCGGACACTGAAGCTTTCTTT
TRBV5-4	.	TRBD2	TRBJ2-2	CASSLGGSGGPTGELFF	TGTGCCAGCAGCTTGGGAGGTAGCGGGGGGCCAACCGGGGAGCTGTTTTTT
TRBV6-6	few	.	TRBJ2-3	CASSYVDYTDTQYF	TGTGCCAGCAGTTACGTGGACTACACAGATACGCAGTATTTT
TRBV7-6	.	.	TRBJ2-7	CASSLGQFRSDEQYF	TGTGCCAGCAGCCTAGGACAGTTTAGGTCTGACGAGCAGTACTTC
TRBV19	.	TRBD1	TRBJ1-6	CASTQGAHYNSPLHF	TGTGCCAGTACACAGGGGGCGCATTATAATTCACCCCTCCACTTT
TRBV2	.	TRBD1	TRBJ1-5	CASSGGQGHQPQHF	TGTGCCAGCAGTGGGGGACAGGGTCACCAGCCCCAGCATTTT
TRBV30	.	.	TRBJ1-1	CAWSRQTMNTEAFF	TGTGCCTGGAGTCGACAGACGATGAACACTGAAGCTTTCTTT
TRBV27	.	TRBD2	TRBJ2-1	CASSLSPGTSGYNEQFF	TGTGCCAGCAGTTTATCGCCCGGGACTAGCGGGTACAATGAGCAGTTCTTC
TRBV2	.	TRBD1	TRBJ1-1	CASSDTGGNTEAFF	TGTGCCAGCAGTGACACAGGGGGGAACACTGAAGCTTTCTTT
TRBV7-2	.	.	TRBJ2-4	CASSSQRNIQYF	TGTGCCAGCAGCTCACAGAGAAACATTCAGTACTTC
TRBV6-1	.	TRBD1	TRBJ1-5	CASSRGLQPQHF	TGTGCCAGCAGCAGGGGGCTTCAGCCCCAGCATTTT
TRBV2	.	TRBD1	TRBJ1-1	CASRGETGYGTEAFF	TGTGCCAGCAGGGGGGAGACAGGGTATGGCACTGAAGCTTTCTTT
TRBV7-9	.	TRBD2	TRBJ2-3	CASSLGLAGGSTDTQYF	TGTGCCAGCAGCTTGGGACTAGCGGGGGGAAGCACAGATACGCAGTATTTT
TRBV6-5	.	TRBD1	TRBJ1-2	CASTGTGDYGYTF	TGTGCCAGCACCGGGACAGGAGACTATGGCTACACCTTC
TRBV6-1	.	.	TRBJ1-5	CASSEERDQPQHF	TGTGCCAGCAGTGAAGAGCGGGATCAGCCCCAGCATTTT
TRBV7-8	few	.	TRBJ1-1	CASSPTVNTEAFF	TGTGCCAGCAGCCCGACAGTGAACACTGAAGCTTTCTTT
TRBV2	few	TRBD1	TRBJ2-1	CASSFQGAREFF	TGTGCCAGCAGTTTTCAGGGGGCTCGGGAGTTCTTC
TRBV11-3	.	TRBD2	TRBJ2-1	CASSRGGPYNEQFF	TGTGCCAGCAGTCGGGGGGGGCCTTACAATGAGCAGTTCTTC
TRBV5-6	.	.	TRBJ1-1	CASSPIPGTEAFF	TGTGCCAGCAGCCCAATCCCGGGCACTGAAGCTTTCTTT
TRBV25-1	.	TRBD1	TRBJ2-1	CASTGGTGNSYNEQFF	TGTGCCAGCACTGGGGGGACAGGTAACTCCTACAATGAGCAGTTCTTC
TRBV9	.	TRBD1	TRBJ2-7	CASSPRTGYEQYF	TGTGCCAGCAGCCCCCGGACAGGGTACGAGCAGTACTTC
TRBV5-1	.	.	TRBJ1-2	CASSFGRTQARPYGYTF	TGCGCCAGCAGCTTTGGGAGGACCCAAGCCCGCCCATATGGCTACACCTTC
TRBV27	.	TRBD1	TRBJ1-2	CASSLSSRTGVRGYTF	TGTGCCAGCAGTTTATCGAGCAGGACAGGGGTACGTGGCTACACCTTC
TRBV11-3	.	TRBD2	TRBJ2-5	CASSLDGGGQETQYF	TGTGCCAGCAGCTTAGACGGGGGGGGTCAAGAGACCCAGTACTTC
TRBV5-1	.	.	TRBJ2-2	CASSLNSDTGELFF	TGCGCCAGCAGCTTGAACAGTGACACCGGGGAGCTGTTTTTT
TRBV5-1	few	TRBD1	TRBJ2-7	CASSLEGQKYEQYF	TGCGCCAGCAGCTTGGAGGGACAGAAATACGAGCAGTACTTC
TRBV19	.	.	TRBJ1-3	CASSTRAVLSGNTIYF	TGTGCCAGTAGTACCAGGGCCGTACTCTCTGGAAACACCATATATTTT
TRBV12-5	.	.	TRBJ2-1	CASGAPGLANYNEQFF	TGTGCTAGTGGCGCGCCGGGACTGGCAAACTACAATGAGCAGTTCTTC
TRBV6-6	once	TRBD2	TRBJ2-1	CASNLAGVAYNEQFF	TGTGCCAGCAATTTAGCGGGGGTGGCCTACAATGAGCAGTTCTTC